This T cell receptor (beta chain) was observed in a study of T-cell memory formation after mild COVID-19. TCRdb reanalysed the 5' RACE reads using MiXCR and keeps one entry per CDR3 protein. The table lists around 80,000 distinct CDR3 sequences, around 13% of them singletons. The sample holds a few counts of this clonotype. Trimming removed 5 bases from V and 5 bases from J; junction bases left unmatched: 4. CDR1 and CDR2 (germline): SQVTM, ANQGSEA. CDR3 length: 12 amino acids. Sequences were obtained from PBMCs or a T cell subset sorted from them (not recorded which). The chain has TRBV29-1 and TRBJ1-1; 8 bases align to TRBD1. The receptor comes from an adult woman who had mild COVID-19 (a few samples of this study predate the infection). Cell type and time point are not known. The DNA of the CDR3 is TGCAGCGTTACTACAGGGGGTACTGAAGCTTTCTTT. Its protein product is CSVTTGGTEAFF.